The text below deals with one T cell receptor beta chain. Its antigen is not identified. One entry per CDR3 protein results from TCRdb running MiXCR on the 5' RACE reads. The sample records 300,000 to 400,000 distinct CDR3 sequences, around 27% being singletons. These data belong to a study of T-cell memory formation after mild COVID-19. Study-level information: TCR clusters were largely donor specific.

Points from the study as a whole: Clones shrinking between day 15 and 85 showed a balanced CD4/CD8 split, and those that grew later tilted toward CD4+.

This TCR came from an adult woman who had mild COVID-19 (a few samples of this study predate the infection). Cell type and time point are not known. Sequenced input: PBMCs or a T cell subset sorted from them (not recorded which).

DNA of the CDR3: TGTGCCAGTAATAGCGGGAGGGGGATCAATGAGCAGTTCTTC. It specifies CASNSGRGINEQFF. The J gene is TRBJ2-1, the V gene TRBV2; 11 bases are shared with TRBD2. V was clipped by 9 bases and J by 6 bases; unmatched bases: 7. Germline V CDR1 and CDR2: SNHLY, FYNNEI. CDR3 size: 14 residues. The variable domain in full, completed from reference TRBV2 and TRBJ2-1, reads EPEVTQTPSHQVTQMGQEVILRCVPISNHLYFYWYRQILGQKVEFLVSFYNNEISEKSEIFDDQFSVERPDGSNFTLKIRSTKLEDSAMYFCASNSGRGINEQFFGPGTRLTVL.